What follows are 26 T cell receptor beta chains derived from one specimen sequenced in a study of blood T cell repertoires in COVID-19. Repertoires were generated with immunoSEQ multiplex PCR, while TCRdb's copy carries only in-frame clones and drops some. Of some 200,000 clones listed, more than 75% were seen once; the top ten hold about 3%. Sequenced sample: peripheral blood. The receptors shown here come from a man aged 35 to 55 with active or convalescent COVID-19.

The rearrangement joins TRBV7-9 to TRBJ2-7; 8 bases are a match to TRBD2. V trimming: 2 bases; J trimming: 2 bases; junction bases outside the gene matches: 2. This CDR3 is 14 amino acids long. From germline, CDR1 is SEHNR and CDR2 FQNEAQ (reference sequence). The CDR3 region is CASSLIAGPYEQYF. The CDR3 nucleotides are TGTGCCAGCAGCTTAATAGCGGGACCCTACGAGCAGTACTTC.

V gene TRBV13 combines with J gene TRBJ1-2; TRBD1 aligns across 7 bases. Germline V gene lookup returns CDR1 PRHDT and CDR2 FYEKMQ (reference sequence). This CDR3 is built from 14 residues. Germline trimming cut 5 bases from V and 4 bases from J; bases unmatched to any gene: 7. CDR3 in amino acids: CASSRGGLGYGYTF. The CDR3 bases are TGTGCCAGCAGCCGAGGGGGCTTGGGCTATGGCTACACCTTC.

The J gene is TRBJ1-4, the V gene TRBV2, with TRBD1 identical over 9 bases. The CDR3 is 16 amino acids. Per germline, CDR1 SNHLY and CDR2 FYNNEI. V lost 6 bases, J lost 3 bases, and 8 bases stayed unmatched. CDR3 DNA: TGTGCCAGCAGCGCGGGACAGGGAGGCCCTAATGAAAAACTGTTTTTT. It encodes CASSAGQGGPNEKLFF.

CDR3 coding DNA: TGCGCCAGCAGTGATAGGGGGACCTCCTACAATGAGCAGTTCTTC. This encodes CASSDRGTSYNEQFF. The chain recombines TRBV5-1 with TRBJ2-1; perhaps TRBD1 as D (6 bases). Germline V gene lookup returns CDR1 SGHRS and CDR2 YFSETQ. The CDR3 is made up of 15 amino acids. Trimming stripped 5 bases from V and 0 bases from J, with 12 bases between.

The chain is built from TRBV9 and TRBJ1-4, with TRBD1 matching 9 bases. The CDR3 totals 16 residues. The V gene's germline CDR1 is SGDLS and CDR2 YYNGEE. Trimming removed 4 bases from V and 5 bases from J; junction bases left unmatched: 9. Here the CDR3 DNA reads TGTGCCAGCAGCTTCGGCCAGGGGACAGGGAATGAAAAACTGTTTTTT. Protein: CASSFGQGTGNEKLFF.

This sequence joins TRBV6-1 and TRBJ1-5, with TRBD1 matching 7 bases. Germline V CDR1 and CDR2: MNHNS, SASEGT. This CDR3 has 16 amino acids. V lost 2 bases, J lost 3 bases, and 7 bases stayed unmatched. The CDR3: CASSELAGQSNQPQHF. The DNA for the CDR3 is TGTGCCAGCAGTGAACTTGCGGGACAGTCCAATCAGCCCCAGCATTTT.

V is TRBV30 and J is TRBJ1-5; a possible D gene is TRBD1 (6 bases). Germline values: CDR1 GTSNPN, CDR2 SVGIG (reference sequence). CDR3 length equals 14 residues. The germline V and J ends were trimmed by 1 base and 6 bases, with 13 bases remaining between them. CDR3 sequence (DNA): TGTGCCTGGAGTGCACTGACAGGCGGTCAGCCCCAGCATTTT. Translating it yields CAWSALTGGQPQHF. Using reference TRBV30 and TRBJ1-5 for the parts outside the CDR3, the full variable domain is SQTIHQWPATLVQPVGSPLSLECTVEGTSNPNLYWYRQAAGRGLQLLFYSVGIGQISSEVPQNLSASRPQDRQFILSSKKLLLSDSGFYLCAWSALTGGQPQHFGDGTRLSIL.

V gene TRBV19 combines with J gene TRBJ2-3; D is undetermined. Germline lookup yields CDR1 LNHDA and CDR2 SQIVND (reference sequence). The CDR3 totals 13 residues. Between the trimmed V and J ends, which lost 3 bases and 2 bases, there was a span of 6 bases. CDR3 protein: CASSILPTDTQYF. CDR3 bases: TGTGCCAGTAGTATCCTTCCCACAGATACGCAGTATTTT.

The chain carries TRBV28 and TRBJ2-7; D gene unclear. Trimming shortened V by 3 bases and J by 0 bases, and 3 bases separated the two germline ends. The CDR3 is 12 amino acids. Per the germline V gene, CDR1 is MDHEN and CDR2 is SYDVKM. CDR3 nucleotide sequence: TGTGCCAGCAGTTTGGCCTCCTACGAGCAGTACTTC. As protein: CASSLASYEQYF.

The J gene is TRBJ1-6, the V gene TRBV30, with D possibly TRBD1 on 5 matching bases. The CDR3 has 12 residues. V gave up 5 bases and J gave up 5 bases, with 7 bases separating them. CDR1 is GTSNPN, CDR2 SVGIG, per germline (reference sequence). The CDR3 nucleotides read TGTGCCTGGTCAGGGAATAATTCACCCCTCCACTTT. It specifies CAWSGNNSPLHF.

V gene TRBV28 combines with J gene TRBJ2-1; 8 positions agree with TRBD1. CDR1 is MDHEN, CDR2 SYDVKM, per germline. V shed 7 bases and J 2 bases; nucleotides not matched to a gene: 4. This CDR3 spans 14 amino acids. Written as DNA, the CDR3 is TGTGCCAGCACTGACAGGGGTCCCTACAATGAGCAGTTCTTC. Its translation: CASTDRGPYNEQFF.

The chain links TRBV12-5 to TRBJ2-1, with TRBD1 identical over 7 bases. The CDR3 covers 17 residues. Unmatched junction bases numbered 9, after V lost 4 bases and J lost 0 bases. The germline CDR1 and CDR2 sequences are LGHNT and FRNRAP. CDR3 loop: CASGYPGQPSSYNEQFF. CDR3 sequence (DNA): TGTGCTAGTGGTTACCCGGGACAGCCGAGCTCCTACAATGAGCAGTTCTTC.

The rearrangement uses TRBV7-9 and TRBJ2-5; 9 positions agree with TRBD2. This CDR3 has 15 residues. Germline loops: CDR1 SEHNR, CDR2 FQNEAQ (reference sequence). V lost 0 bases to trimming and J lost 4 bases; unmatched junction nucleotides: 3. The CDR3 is CASSLARGGLETQYF. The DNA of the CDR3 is TGTGCCAGCAGCTTAGCGCGGGGGGGCCTAGAGACCCAGTACTTC.

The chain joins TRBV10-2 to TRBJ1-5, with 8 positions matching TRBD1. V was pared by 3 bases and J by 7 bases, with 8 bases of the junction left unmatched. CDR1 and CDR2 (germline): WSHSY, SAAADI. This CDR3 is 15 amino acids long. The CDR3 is CASSENRGTGQPQHF. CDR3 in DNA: TGCGCCAGCAGTGAAAACAGGGGGACGGGCCAGCCCCAGCATTTT.

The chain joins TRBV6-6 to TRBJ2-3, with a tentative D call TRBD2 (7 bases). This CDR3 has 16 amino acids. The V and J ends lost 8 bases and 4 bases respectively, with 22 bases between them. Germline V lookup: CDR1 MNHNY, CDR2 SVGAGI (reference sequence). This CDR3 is CASRHIGGRGADTQYF. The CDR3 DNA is TGTGCCAGCCGACATATCGGGGGGCGAGGGGCAGATACGCAGTATTTT.

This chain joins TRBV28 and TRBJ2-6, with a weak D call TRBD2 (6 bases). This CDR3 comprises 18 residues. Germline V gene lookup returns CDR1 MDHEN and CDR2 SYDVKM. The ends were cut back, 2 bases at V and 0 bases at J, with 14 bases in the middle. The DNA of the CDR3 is TGTGCCAGCAGTTTAGGTTTTGCGGGGAGCTCTGGGGCCAACGTCCTGACTTTC. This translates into CASSLGFAGSSGANVLTF. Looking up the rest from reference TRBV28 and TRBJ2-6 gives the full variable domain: DVKVTQSSRYLVKRTGEKVFLECVQDMDHENMFWYRQDPGLGLRLIYFSYDVKMKEKGDIPEGYSVSREKKERFSLILESASTNQTSMYLCASSLGFAGSSGANVLTFGAGSRLTVL.

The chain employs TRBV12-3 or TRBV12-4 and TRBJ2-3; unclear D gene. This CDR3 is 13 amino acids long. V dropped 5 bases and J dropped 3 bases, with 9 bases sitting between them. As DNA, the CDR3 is TGTGCCAGCAGTATCCCTACTACAGATACGCAGTATTTT. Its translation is CASSIPTTDTQYF.

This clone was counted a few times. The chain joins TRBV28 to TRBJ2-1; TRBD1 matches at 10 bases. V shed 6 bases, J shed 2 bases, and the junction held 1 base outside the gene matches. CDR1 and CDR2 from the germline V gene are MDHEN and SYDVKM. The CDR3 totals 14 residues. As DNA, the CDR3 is TGTGCCAGCAGCGGGACAGGGGCCTACAATGAGCAGTTCTTC. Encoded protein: CASSGTGAYNEQFF.

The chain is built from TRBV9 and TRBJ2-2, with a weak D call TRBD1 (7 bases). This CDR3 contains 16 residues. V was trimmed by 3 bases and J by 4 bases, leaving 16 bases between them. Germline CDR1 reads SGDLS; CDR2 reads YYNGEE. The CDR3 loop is CASSAPRQGGTGELFF. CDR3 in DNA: TGTGCCAGCAGCGCCCCTCGCCAGGGGGGCACCGGGGAGCTGTTTTTT.

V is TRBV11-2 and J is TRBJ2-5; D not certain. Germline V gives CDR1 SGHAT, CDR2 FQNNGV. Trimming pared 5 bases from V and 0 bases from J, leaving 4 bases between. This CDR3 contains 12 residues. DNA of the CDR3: TGTGCCAGCAGCCAGTACCAAGAGACCCAGTACTTC. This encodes CASSQYQETQYF. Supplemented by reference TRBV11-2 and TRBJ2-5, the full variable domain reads EAGVAQSPRYKIIEKRQSVAFWCNPISGHATLYWYQQILGQGPKLLIQFQNNGVVDDSQLPKDRFSAERLKGVDSTLKIQPAKLEDSAVYLCASSQYQETQYFGPGTRLLVL.

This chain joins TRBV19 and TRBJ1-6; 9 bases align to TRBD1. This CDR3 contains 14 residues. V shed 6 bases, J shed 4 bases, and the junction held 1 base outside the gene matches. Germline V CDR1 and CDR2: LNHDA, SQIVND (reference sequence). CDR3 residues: CASRGTGYNSPLHF. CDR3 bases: TGTGCCAGTAGGGGGACAGGGTATAATTCACCCCTCCACTTT.

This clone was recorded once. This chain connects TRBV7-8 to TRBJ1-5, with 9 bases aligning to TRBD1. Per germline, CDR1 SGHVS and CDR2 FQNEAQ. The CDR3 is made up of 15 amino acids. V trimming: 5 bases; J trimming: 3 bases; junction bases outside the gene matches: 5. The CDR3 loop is CASSLGQGINQPQHF. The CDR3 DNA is TGTGCCAGCAGCCTGGGACAGGGAATCAATCAGCCCCAGCATTTT. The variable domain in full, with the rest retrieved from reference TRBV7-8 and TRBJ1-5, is GAGVSQSPRYKVAKRGQDVALRCDPISGHVSLFWYQQALGQGPEFLTYFQNEAQLDKSGLPSDRFFAERPEGSVSTLKIQRTQQEDSAVYLCASSLGQGINQPQHFGDGTRLSIL.

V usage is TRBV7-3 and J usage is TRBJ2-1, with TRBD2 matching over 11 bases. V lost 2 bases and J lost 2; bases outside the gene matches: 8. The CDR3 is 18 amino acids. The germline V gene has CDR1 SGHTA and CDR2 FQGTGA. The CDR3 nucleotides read TGTGCCAGCAGCTTACAGGTAGCGGGGGGGCCCCCCTACAATGAGCAGTTCTTC. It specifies CASSLQVAGGPPYNEQFF. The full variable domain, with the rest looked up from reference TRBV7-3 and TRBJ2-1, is GAGVSQTPSNKVTEKGKYVELRCDPISGHTALYWYRQSLGQGPEFLIYFQGTGAADDSGLPNDRFFAVRPEGSVSTLKIQRTERGDSAVYLCASSLQVAGGPPYNEQFFGPGTRLTVL.

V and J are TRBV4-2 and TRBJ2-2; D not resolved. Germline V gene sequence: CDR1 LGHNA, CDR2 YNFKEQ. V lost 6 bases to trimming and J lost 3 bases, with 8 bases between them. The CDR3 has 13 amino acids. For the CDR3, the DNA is TGTGCCAGCAGTCCTAGATACACCGGGGAGCTGTTTTTT. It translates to CASSPRYTGELFF.

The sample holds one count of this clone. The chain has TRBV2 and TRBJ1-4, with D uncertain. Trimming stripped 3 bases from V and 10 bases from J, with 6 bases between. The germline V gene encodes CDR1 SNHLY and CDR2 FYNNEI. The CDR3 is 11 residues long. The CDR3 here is CASSDDLKLFF. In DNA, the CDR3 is TGTGCCAGCAGTGACGACTTAAAACTGTTTTTT.

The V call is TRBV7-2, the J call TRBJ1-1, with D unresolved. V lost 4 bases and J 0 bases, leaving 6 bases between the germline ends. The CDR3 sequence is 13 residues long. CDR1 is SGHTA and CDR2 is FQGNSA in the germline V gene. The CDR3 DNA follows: TGTGCCAGCAGCTCTACGGTGAACACTGAAGCTTTCTTT. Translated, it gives CASSSTVNTEAFF.